This T cell receptor beta chain was identified in a study of vaccination and CD4 T cells after COVID-19. Whole-study context: Samples taken post-COVID came a median around 100 days after diagnosis, ranging from 35 to 161. Median time from second vaccine dose to sampling was less than 85 days (14 to 241). Study results and limitations: 304 of 307 vaccine-specific clones from convalescent patients were spike mono-reactive.

At the Johns Hopkins FTIC core, DNA taken from cultured CD4+ T cells was sequenced by way of the Oncomine TCR Beta short-read assay. Using its own MiXCR run on the PCR reads, TCRdb lists one record per CDR3 protein. The table records 7,500 to 10,000 distinct CDR3 sequences, roughly 34% of them present only once. This clonotype appeared a single time. The antigen remains unidentified. Treatment indicated: approximately nine-day PBMC culture with coronavirus spike peptide pools or control peptides (ViraFEST assay). PCR tests turned positive between March and December 2020, before US Alpha, Beta and Delta variants. The TCR comes from a human donor who had recovered from COVID-19. Sequencing was done on a sample of CD4+ T cells from blood, cultured in vitro.

The CDR3 sequence: CASSLVSWCQETQYF. In nucleotides, the CDR3 is TGTGCCAGCAGCTTAGTCTCCTGGTGCCAAGAGACCCAGTACTTC. The genes are TRBV7-9 and TRBJ2-5; D gene unclear. This CDR3 has 15 residues. The germline V and J ends were trimmed by 1 base and 1 base, with 10 bases remaining between them. Per the germline V gene, CDR1 is SEHNR and CDR2 is FQNEAQ (reference sequence). The complete variable domain, with remaining parts taken from reference TRBV7-9 and TRBJ2-5, reads DTGVSQNPRHKITKRGQNVTFRCDPISEHNRLYWYRQTLGQGPEFLTYFQNEAQLEKSRLLSDRFSAERPKGSFSTLEIQRTEQGDSAMYLCASSLVSWCQETQYFGPGTRLLVL.